Presented here are 25 T cell receptor beta chains from one specimen sequenced in a study of shared clonotypes between healthy human individuals (dated by TCRdb to 2018 to 2020). Library creation used the immunoSEQ multiplex PCR assay. Not all clones reach the TCRdb copy of this immuneACCESS table, which keeps in-frame sequences only. Checked studies attribute under half of the gap to unresolved V genes and leave the rest unexplained. The sample profile shows 1 million to 1.3 million clones; approximately 80% of them were found once. The ten largest clones add up to 0.5% to 0.65% of the sample. Specimen: memory CD4+ T cells from PBMCs. The cell subset or site label, as the study defines it: CD45RA-negative fraction. These receptor sequences come from a man between 18 and 29 years old in good health. Some clones in this sample may be carry-over from other donors' samples.

V is TRBV7-8 and J is TRBJ2-5; 7 bases agree with TRBD1. Looked up from germline, CDR1 is SGHVS and CDR2 is FQNEAQ. V lost 6 bases, J lost 5 bases, and 9 bases stayed unmatched. This CDR3 contains 14 residues. CDR3 DNA sequence: TGTGCCAGCAGAGATCACAGGGGTGGGGAGACCCAGTACTTC. Translated: CASRDHRGGETQYF.

The chain recombines TRBV14 with TRBJ2-1; 10 bases align to TRBD1. V trimming: 4 bases; J trimming: 8 bases; junction bases outside the gene matches: 23. The CDR3 is made up of 20 amino acids. CDR1 and CDR2 (germline): SGHDN, FVKESK. CDR3 sequence (DNA): TGTGCCAGCAGCCCGTTGCCGGGACAGGGGAAAACCTTGAGAGTGGATGAGCAGTTCTTC. It translates to CASSPLPGQGKTLRVDEQFF.

The J gene is TRBJ2-6, the V gene TRBV12-5; D unresolved. Germline V CDR1 and CDR2: LGHNT, FRNRAP. The CDR3 is 16 residues long. V lost 3 bases and J 2 bases, leaving 11 bases between the germline ends. The CDR3 DNA reads TGTGCTAGTGGTTTTCTCAAGGCTACTGGGGCCAACGTCCTGACTTTC. Translated, it gives CASGFLKATGANVLTF.

This clone showed up just once. The chain has TRBV27 and TRBJ2-1, with 14 bases fitting TRBD2. CDR3 length: 18 residues. Germline V CDR1 and CDR2: MNHEY, SMNVEV (reference sequence). The J segment lost 0 bases and the V segment lost 3 bases, leaving 4 bases of the junction unmatched. CDR3 loop: CASSFRGTSGGSYNEQFF. The CDR3 DNA reads TGTGCCAGCAGTTTTAGGGGGACTAGCGGGGGCTCCTACAATGAGCAGTTCTTC.

V and J are TRBV7-8 and TRBJ2-7, with D hard to call. The CDR3 extends over 14 amino acids. Trimming left V 0 bases short and J 5 bases short, with 11 bases between. CDR1 and CDR2 (germline): SGHVS, FQNEAQ. The DNA for the CDR3 is TGTGCCAGCAGCTTAGCCCCAGCCACCGACGAGCAGTACTTC. Translating it yields CASSLAPATDEQYF.

The CDR3: CASSLPLWPGGSNTEAFF. CDR3 nucleotide sequence: TGTGCCAGCAGTTTGCCCCTTTGGCCAGGGGGCTCGAACACTGAAGCTTTCTTT. The chain has TRBV28 and TRBJ1-1, with TRBD1 matching over 8 bases. Germline lookup yields CDR1 MDHEN and CDR2 SYDVKM. V lost 3 bases, J lost 1 base, and 13 bases stayed unmatched. The CDR3 is 18 amino acids. Supplemented by reference TRBV28 and TRBJ1-1, the full variable domain reads DVKVTQSSRYLVKRTGEKVFLECVQDMDHENMFWYRQDPGLGLRLIYFSYDVKMKEKGDIPEGYSVSREKKERFSLILESASTNQTSMYLCASSLPLWPGGSNTEAFFGQGTRLTVV.

This clone occurred once. The chain recombines TRBV4-1 with TRBJ1-2; D remains unclear. Trimming left V 0 bases short and J 3 bases short, with 11 bases between. Germline V gene sequence: CDR1 MGHRA, CDR2 YSYEKL. The CDR3 loop spans 15 amino acids. The CDR3 sequence is CASSQDGVVHYGYTF. As DNA, the CDR3 is TGCGCCAGCAGCCAAGATGGGGTGGTTCACTATGGCTACACCTTC.

The chain joins TRBV1 to TRBJ2-7; TRBD2 is the table's D call and was not checked against the DNA. TRBV1 is designated a pseudogene. The CDR3 sequence is 15 residues long. CDR3 residues: CTSSILAGVRYEQYF. The CDR3 region has the DNA TGCACCAGCAGCATCTTAGCGGGAGTACGCTACGAGCAGTACTTC.

Turning to this clone: This is likely an artifact of a read error, given a far larger clone one base away. The V gene is TRBV30, the J gene TRBJ2-3; D possibly uses TRBD1 or TRBD2 (5 bases each). Between the trimmed V and J ends, which lost 7 bases and 4 bases, there was a span of 21 bases. CDR1 and CDR2 from the germline V gene are GTSNPN and SVGIG (reference sequence). This CDR3 spans 15 amino acids. The CDR3 protein is CAFYSGAGMADTQYF. CDR3 DNA sequence: TGTGCCTTTTACTCCGGGGCAGGGATGGCAGATACGCAGTATTTT.

The chain couples TRBV7-9 to TRBJ2-2, with 7 bases that match TRBD2. Unmatched junction bases numbered 10, after V lost 4 bases and J lost 2 bases. The CDR3 has 17 residues. Germline CDR1 and CDR2: SEHNR and FQNEAQ (reference sequence). CDR3 bases: TGTGCCAGCAGCTCCCCCTTTGCGGGAGTAAACACCGGGGAGCTGTTTTTT. Protein product: CASSSPFAGVNTGELFF.

V usage is TRBV29-1 and J usage is TRBJ2-5; D is possibly TRBD1 or TRBD2 (5 bases each). Germline V gene lookup returns CDR1 SQVTM and CDR2 ANQGSEA. Trimming stripped 4 bases from V and 4 bases from J, with 16 bases between. The CDR3 totals 14 residues. This chain's CDR3 is CSVGPGHRGETQYF. The CDR3 nucleotides are TGCAGCGTTGGTCCAGGACATCGGGGAGAGACCCAGTACTTC.

J is TRBJ1-2 and V is TRBV29-1; 8 positions match TRBD1. CDR1 and CDR2 (germline): SQVTM, ANQGSEA. CDR3 length equals 13 residues. V gave up 3 bases and J gave up 8 bases; unmatched junction bases: 8. CDR3 nucleotide sequence: TGCAGCGTTGACCCGGACAGGGAGGAAGGCTACACCTTC. Protein product: CSVDPDREEGYTF.

The J gene is TRBJ1-2, the V gene TRBV28; 7 bases map to TRBD1. CDR1 and CDR2 from the germline V gene are MDHEN and SYDVKM. The CDR3 covers 12 residues. The trim removed 11 bases at V and 14 bases at J, leaving 17 bases unmatched. The DNA of the CDR3 is TGTGCCTGCACAGGGGCAGGGCGGGCCCTTACCTTC. It yields the protein CACTGAGRALTF.

This clone was seen only a few times. The J gene is TRBJ2-3, the V gene TRBV7-9; D possibly corresponds to TRBD2 (6 bases). CDR1 is SEHNR, CDR2 FQNEAQ, per germline (reference sequence). V was cut by 7 bases and J by 1 base, with 15 bases left in between. This CDR3 has 15 amino acids. CDR3 nucleotides: TGTGCCAGCATGCAAGGGCGGGGAGGCACAGATACGCAGTATTTT. This translates into CASMQGRGGTDTQYF.

In DNA, the CDR3 is TGTGCCAGCAGCCCGAGACAGGGGAAGCAAGAGACCCAGTACTTC. Amino acid sequence: CASSPRQGKQETQYF. The chain links TRBV7-8 to TRBJ2-5, with 8 positions matching TRBD1. This CDR3 is built from 15 residues. J lost 2 bases, V lost 5 bases, and 7 bases had no gene match. The germline V gene has CDR1 SGHVS and CDR2 FQNEAQ.

The V and J genes are TRBV5-1 and TRBJ1-1, with D possibly matching TRBD1 (5 bases). This CDR3 is 13 amino acids long. The germline V gene encodes CDR1 SGHRS and CDR2 YFSETQ. V was clipped by 2 bases and J by 6 bases, with 11 bases between them. CDR3 amino acids: CASSFGGVSEAFF. The CDR3 DNA reads as TGCGCCAGCAGCTTCGGGGGGGTATCTGAAGCTTTCTTT.

This clone appeared a few times. The genes are TRBV5-6 and TRBJ2-1; 7 bases align to TRBD1. Germline CDR1 is SGHDT and CDR2 is YYEEEE. The CDR3 is made up of 15 amino acids. The trim removed 1 base at V and 2 bases at J, leaving 3 bases unmatched. CDR3 residues: CASSLIQGAYNEQFF. The CDR3 bases are TGTGCCAGCAGCTTGATTCAGGGGGCCTACAATGAGCAGTTCTTC.

The rearrangement joins TRBV19 to TRBJ2-1, with D tentatively TRBD2 (6 bases). V was trimmed by 6 bases and J by 8 bases, leaving 17 bases between them. The CDR3 extends over 14 amino acids. Germline V gene data show CDR1 as LNHDA and CDR2 as SQIVND (reference sequence). This CDR3 is CASRRSGVSDEQFF. CDR3 coding DNA: TGTGCCAGTAGGAGATCGGGGGTGAGCGATGAGCAGTTCTTC.

This clone has a single count. The V and J genes are TRBV5-6 and TRBJ2-2; TRBD1 is a possible D gene (5 bases). The CDR3 covers 14 residues. V lost 4 bases to trimming and J lost 6 bases, with 13 bases between them. Germline lookup yields CDR1 SGHDT and CDR2 YYEEEE. In nucleotides, the CDR3 is TGTGCCAGCAGCCCCTCAGGGTCCGCCGGGGAGCTGTTTTTT. This translates into CASSPSGSAGELFF.

The rearrangement joins TRBV19 to TRBJ2-3; 11 bases map to TRBD2. The CDR3 totals 18 residues. The V and J ends lost 3 bases and 1 base, in that order; junction bases with no gene match: 9. Germline V gene lookup returns CDR1 LNHDA and CDR2 SQIVND (reference sequence). The CDR3 reads CASSISLLAGGRTDTQYF. DNA of the CDR3: TGTGCCAGTAGTATCTCTCTTCTAGCGGGGGGACGCACAGATACGCAGTATTTT.

In this sample, this clone turned up once. V usage is TRBV29-1 and J usage is TRBJ2-1; D is perhaps TRBD2 (5 bases). This CDR3 region has 19 residues. V was trimmed by 5 bases and J by 6 bases, leaving 32 bases between them. Germline V gene sequence: CDR1 SQVTM, CDR2 ANQGSEA. In DNA form, the CDR3 reads TGCAGCGTTCGAGGCGGTGGACGGGAAACTAGTATAGGCCCCAATGAGCAGTTCTTC. Protein product: CSVRGGGRETSIGPNEQFF.

This clone was detected a few times. The chain employs TRBV4-1 and TRBJ2-7, with TRBD2 matching 10 bases. The V and J ends lost 4 bases and 3 bases, in that order; junction bases with no gene match: 6. Looked up from germline, CDR1 is MGHRA and CDR2 is YSYEKL. CDR3 size: 15 residues. CDR3 nucleotides: TGCGCCAGCAGCCTAGGTCTAGCGGGAGACTACGAGCAGTACTTC. Translated: CASSLGLAGDYEQYF.

The chain combines TRBV5-1 with TRBJ2-3; TRBD1 aligns across 7 bases. Germline values: CDR1 SGHRS, CDR2 YFSETQ. The trim removed 4 bases at V and 6 bases at J, leaving 14 bases unmatched. CDR3 length equals 16 residues. CDR3 in amino acids: CASSIGTAQGTDTQYF. DNA for the CDR3: TGCGCCAGCAGCATAGGGACAGCCCAAGGAACGGATACGCAGTATTTT.

The sample holds a few counts of this clone. CDR3 sequence: CASLRGREAFF. In DNA form, the CDR3 reads TGTGCCAGCCTCCGGGGTCGTGAGGCTTTCTTT. The chain combines TRBV28 with TRBJ1-1; D is unresolved. Germline assignment: CDR1 MDHEN and CDR2 SYDVKM. V was shortened by 8 bases and J by 11 bases, with 15 bases between the two germline ends. The CDR3 has 11 amino acids. Filled out from reference TRBV28 and TRBJ1-1, the complete variable domain reads DVKVTQSSRYLVKRTGEKVFLECVQDMDHENMFWYRQDPGLGLRLIYFSYDVKMKEKGDIPEGYSVSREKKERFSLILESASTNQTSMYLCASLRGREAFFGQGTRLTVV.

The V gene is TRBV19, the J gene TRBJ2-3, with D maybe TRBD1 (5 bases). This CDR3 has 14 amino acids. Trimming stripped 5 bases from V and 4 bases from J, with 13 bases between. Per germline, CDR1 LNHDA and CDR2 SQIVND (reference sequence). The CDR3 here is CASSPGSRADTQYF. The DNA of the CDR3 is TGTGCCAGTAGTCCAGGGTCCAGGGCAGATACGCAGTATTTT. The variable domain in full, completed from reference TRBV19 and TRBJ2-3, reads DGGITQSPKYLFRKEGQNVTLSCEQNLNHDAMYWYRQDPGQGLRLIYYSQIVNDFQKGDIAEGYSVSREKKESFPLTVTSAQKNPTAFYLCASSPGSRADTQYFGPGTRLTVL.